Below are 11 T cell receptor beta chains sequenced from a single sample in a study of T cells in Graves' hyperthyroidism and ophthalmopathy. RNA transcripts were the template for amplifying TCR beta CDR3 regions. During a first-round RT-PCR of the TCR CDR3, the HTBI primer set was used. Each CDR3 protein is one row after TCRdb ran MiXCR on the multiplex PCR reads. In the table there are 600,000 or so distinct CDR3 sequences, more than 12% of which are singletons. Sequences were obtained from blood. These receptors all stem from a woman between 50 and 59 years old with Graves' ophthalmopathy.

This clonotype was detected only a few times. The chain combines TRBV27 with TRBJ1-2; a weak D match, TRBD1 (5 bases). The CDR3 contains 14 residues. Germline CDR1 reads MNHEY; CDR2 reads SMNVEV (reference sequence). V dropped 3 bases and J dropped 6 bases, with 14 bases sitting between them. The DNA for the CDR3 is TGTGCCAGCAGTTTTCAGGGACCGGCGGATGGCTACACCTTC. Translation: CASSFQGPADGYTF.

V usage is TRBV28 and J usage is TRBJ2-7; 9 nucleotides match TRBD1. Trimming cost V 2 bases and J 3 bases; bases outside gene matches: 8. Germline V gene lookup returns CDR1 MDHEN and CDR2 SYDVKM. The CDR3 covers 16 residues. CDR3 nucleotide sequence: TGTGCCAGCAGTTTAGGAGGGACAGGGAGAGTCTACGAGCAGTACTTC. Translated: CASSLGGTGRVYEQYF.

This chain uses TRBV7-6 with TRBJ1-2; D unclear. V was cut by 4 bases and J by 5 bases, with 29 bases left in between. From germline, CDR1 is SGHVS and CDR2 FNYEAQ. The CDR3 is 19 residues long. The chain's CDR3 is CASSSSQYGQGWAPYGYTF. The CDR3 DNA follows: TGTGCCAGCAGCTCGAGCCAATACGGCCAAGGGTGGGCCCCGTATGGCTACACCTTC.

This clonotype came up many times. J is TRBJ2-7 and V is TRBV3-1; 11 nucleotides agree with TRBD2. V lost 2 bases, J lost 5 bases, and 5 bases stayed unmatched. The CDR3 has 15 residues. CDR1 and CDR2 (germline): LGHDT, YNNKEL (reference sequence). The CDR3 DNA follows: TGTGCCAGCAGCCAAAGGCTAGCGGGAGGCGACGAGCAGTACTTC. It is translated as CASSQRLAGGDEQYF.

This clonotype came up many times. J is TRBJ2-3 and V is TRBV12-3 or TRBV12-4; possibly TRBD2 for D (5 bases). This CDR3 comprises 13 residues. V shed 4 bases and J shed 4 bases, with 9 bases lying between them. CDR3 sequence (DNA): TGTGCCAGCAGTTCCCTAGCCCCAGATACGCAGTATTTT. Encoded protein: CASSSLAPDTQYF.

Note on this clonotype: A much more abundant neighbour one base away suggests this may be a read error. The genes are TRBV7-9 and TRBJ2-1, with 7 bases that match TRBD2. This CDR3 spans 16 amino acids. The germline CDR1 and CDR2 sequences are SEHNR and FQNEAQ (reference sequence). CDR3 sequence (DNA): TGTGCCAGCAGCTTATTAGCGGGTAGCTCCTACAATGAGCAGCTCTTC. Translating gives CASSLLAGSSYNEQLF.

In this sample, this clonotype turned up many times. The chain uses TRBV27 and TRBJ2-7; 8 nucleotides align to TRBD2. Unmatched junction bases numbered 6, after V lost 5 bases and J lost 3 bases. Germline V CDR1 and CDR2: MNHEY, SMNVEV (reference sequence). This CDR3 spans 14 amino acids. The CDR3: CASSGLAGHYEQYF. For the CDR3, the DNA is TGTGCCAGCAGTGGCTTAGCGGGGCACTACGAGCAGTACTTC.

CDR3 nucleotides: TGCGCCAGCAGCTTGGGGGGACTAGCGGGAGGGTCCATCTTATACAATGAGCAGTTCTTC. It is translated as CASSLGGLAGGSILYNEQFF. This rearrangement joins TRBV5-1 to TRBJ2-1; 16 positions match TRBD2. The length of the CDR3 is 20 residues. Germline CDR1 and CDR2: SGHRS and YFSETQ. Losses at the gene ends were 0 bases for V and 4 bases for J; bases not matched to a gene: 10.

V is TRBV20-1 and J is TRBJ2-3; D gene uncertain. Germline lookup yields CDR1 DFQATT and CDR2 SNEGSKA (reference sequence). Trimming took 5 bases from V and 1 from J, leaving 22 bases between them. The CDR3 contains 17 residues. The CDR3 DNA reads TGCAGTGCTGGAAAGACGCCCCCGGGCCCACGCACAGATACGCAGTATTTT. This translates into CSAGKTPPGPRTDTQYF.

CDR3 in DNA: TGCAGCGTTGATGTTAGGGGGGAGGCCCAGTACTTC. Translation gives CSVDVRGEAQYF. This chain joins TRBV29-1 and TRBJ2-5; either TRBD1 or TRBD2 may fit D (6 bases each). Germline values: CDR1 SQVTM, CDR2 ANQGSEA. Trimming pared 3 bases from V and 9 bases from J, leaving 14 bases between. The CDR3 consists of 12 residues.

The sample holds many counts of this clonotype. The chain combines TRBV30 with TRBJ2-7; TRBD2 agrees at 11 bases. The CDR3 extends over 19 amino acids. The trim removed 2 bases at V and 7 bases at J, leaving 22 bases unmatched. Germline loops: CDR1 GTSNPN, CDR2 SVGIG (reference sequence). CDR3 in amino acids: CAWSRRIGTSGKRAEEQYF. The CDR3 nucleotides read TGTGCCTGGAGTCGCAGGATAGGGACTAGCGGCAAGAGGGCCGAGGAGCAGTACTTC.